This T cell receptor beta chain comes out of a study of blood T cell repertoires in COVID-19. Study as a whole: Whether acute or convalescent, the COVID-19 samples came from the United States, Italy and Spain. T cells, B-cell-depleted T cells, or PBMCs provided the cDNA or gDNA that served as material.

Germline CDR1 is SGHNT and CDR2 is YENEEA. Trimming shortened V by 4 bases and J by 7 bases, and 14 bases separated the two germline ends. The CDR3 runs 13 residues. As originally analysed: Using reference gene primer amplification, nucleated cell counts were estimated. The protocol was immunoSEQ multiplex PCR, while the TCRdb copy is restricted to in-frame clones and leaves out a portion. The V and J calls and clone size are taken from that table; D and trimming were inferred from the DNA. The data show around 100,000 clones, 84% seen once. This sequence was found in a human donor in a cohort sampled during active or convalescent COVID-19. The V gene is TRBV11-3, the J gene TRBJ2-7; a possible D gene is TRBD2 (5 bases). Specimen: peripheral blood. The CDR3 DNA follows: TGTGCCAGCAGCTCTCGGACTGTGCTGGAGCAGTACTTC. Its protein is CASSSRTVLEQYF.